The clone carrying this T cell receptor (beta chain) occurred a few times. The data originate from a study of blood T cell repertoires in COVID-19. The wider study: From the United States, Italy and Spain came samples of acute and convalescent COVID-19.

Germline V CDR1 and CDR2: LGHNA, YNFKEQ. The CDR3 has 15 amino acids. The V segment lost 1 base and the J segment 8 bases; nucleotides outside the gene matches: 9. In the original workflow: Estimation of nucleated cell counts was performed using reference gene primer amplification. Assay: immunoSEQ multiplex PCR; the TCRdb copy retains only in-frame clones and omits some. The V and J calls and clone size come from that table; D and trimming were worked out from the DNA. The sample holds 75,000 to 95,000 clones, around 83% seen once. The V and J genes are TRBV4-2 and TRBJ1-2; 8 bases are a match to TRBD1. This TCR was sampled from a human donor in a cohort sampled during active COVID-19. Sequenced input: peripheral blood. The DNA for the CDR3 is TGTGCCAGCAGCCAAGGGGACAGGCCGGCGGGGGGCTACACCTTC. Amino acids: CASSQGDRPAGGYTF.